These 27 T cell receptor beta chains were sequenced from one sample in a study of monozygotic twins with inflammatory bowel disease. One entry per CDR3 protein, without DNA, is what TCRdb gives after re-calling the 5' RACE reads. Its table lists about 300,000 distinct CDR3 sequences. Sample: blood. Source of these receptors: a human donor with ulcerative colitis or Crohn's disease, or a healthy co-twin of an affected twin (not recorded which).

The rearrangement joins TRBV24-1 to TRBJ2-1; TCRdb's D gene call, TRBD2, goes unchecked for lack of DNA. Germline assignment: CDR1 KGHDR and CDR2 SFDVKD. This CDR3 is 19 amino acids long. CDR3 residues: CATSDPLSSGRAGNNEQFF.

The chain uses TRBV6-2 or TRBV6-3 and TRBJ2-7. This CDR3 is 11 amino acids long. Germline values: CDR1 MNHEY, CDR2 SVGEGT. CDR3 amino acids: CTSSATNEQYF.

This rearrangement joins TRBV5-1 to TRBJ2-3; TCRdb calls TRBD1, which cannot be checked without DNA. The germline V gene has CDR1 SGHRS and CDR2 YFSETQ. This CDR3 spans 14 amino acids. The CDR3 reads CASSLEQGIDTQYF.

V usage is TRBV7-2 and J usage is TRBJ2-7; TCRdb gives TRBD2 as the D gene, but with no DNA this cannot be confirmed. The CDR3 covers 15 residues. In germline, CDR1 is SGHTA, CDR2 FQGNSA. The CDR3 is CASSFRTSAIYEQYF.

This rearrangement joins TRBV7-7 to TRBJ2-2; TCRdb names TRBD2, which stays unverified in the absence of DNA. The germline gives CDR1 SSHAT, CDR2 FNYEAQ (reference sequence). The CDR3 consists of 18 residues. This CDR3 is CASSSRYPTSGITGELFF.

This sequence joins TRBV6-5 and TRBJ1-6; TCRdb's D gene call, TRBD1, goes unchecked for lack of DNA. CDR3 size: 18 residues. Per the germline V gene, CDR1 is MNHEY and CDR2 is SVGAGI. CDR3 protein: CASSYSIRGGTADSPLHF.

The chain joins TRBV24-1 to TRBJ2-1; without DNA, the TCRdb call of TRBD1 cannot be checked. The CDR3 covers 13 residues. The germline V gene has CDR1 KGHDR and CDR2 SFDVKD. This CDR3 is CATSGSGYNEQFF.

The rearrangement uses TRBV6-2 or TRBV6-3 and TRBJ2-5; TCRdb gives TRBD1 as the D gene, but with no DNA this cannot be confirmed. Germline assignment: CDR1 MNHEY and CDR2 SVGEGT. This CDR3 comprises 14 residues. The chain's CDR3 is CASKGVRGQETQYF.

The CDR3 region is CASSPAEGLQETQYF. This chain joins TRBV12-3 or TRBV12-4 and TRBJ2-5; TCRdb names TRBD1, which stays unverified in the absence of DNA. This CDR3 comprises 15 residues.

The chain is built from TRBV5-1 and TRBJ2-3; the D call from TCRdb, TRBD2, cannot be confirmed without DNA. CDR1 is SGHRS, CDR2 YFSETQ, per germline. The CDR3 contains 16 residues. The CDR3 protein is CASSLPGGPGWDTQYF.

This chain links TRBV15 with TRBJ2-5. In germline, CDR1 is LNHNV, CDR2 YYDKDF (reference sequence). The CDR3 covers 15 residues. CDR3 amino acids: CATSRDPAAQETQYF.

The gene calls are TRBV11-2 and TRBJ2-7; checking the TCRdb D call of TRBD1 is not possible without DNA. Germline assignment: CDR1 SGHAT and CDR2 FQNNGV. There are 12 residues in the CDR3. The CDR3 spells CASSVQSGFRYF.

The rearrangement joins TRBV28 to TRBJ2-1; TCRdb calls TRBD1, which cannot be checked without DNA. Germline CDR1 MDHEN, CDR2 SYDVKM. This CDR3 contains 18 residues. CDR3 protein: CASSSPFPGQATYNEQFF. The full variable domain, rest sourced from reference TRBV28 and TRBJ2-1, is DVKVTQSSRYLVKRTGEKVFLECVQDMDHENMFWYRQDPGLGLRLIYFSYDVKMKEKGDIPEGYSVSREKKERFSLILESASTNQTSMYLCASSSPFPGQATYNEQFFGPGTRLTVL.

J is TRBJ2-5 and V is TRBV5-1; TCRdb reports TRBD2, a call that lacks DNA to check it against. Germline-derived CDR1 and CDR2 are SGHRS and YFSETQ. There are 13 residues in the CDR3. The CDR3 region is CASSSSGLETQYF.

The chain combines TRBV29-1 with TRBJ2-7. CDR3 length: 11 amino acids. The germline CDR1 and CDR2 sequences are SQVTM and ANQGSEA. CDR3 in amino acids: CSVANTYEQYF.

This CDR3 is CASSSGQGGDGYTF. This chain uses TRBV6-5 with TRBJ1-2; as DNA is missing, the TRBD1 call by TCRdb cannot be tested. Germline V gene lookup returns CDR1 MNHEY and CDR2 SVGAGI. The CDR3 covers 14 residues.

The V gene is TRBV7-2, the J gene TRBJ1-1. The CDR3 contains 15 residues. Germline V gene lookup returns CDR1 SGHTA and CDR2 FQGNSA. The CDR3 reads CASSSRTAGNTEAFF.

V and J are TRBV7-2 and TRBJ2-5. Germline CDR1 is SGHTA and CDR2 is FQGNSA. This CDR3 spans 14 amino acids. CDR3 amino acids: CASSLGGSQETQYF.

The CDR3 sequence is CAISGPNLRDERARTDTQYF. The gene calls are TRBV10-3 and TRBJ2-3; TCRdb indicates TRBD1, and absent DNA this call remains unverified. The CDR3 is 20 amino acids. Germline V lookup: CDR1 ENHRY, CDR2 SYGVKD.

The chain carries TRBV7-9 and TRBJ2-5; TCRdb outputs TRBD2, but without DNA this stays unchecked. Per germline, CDR1 SEHNR and CDR2 FQNEAQ (reference sequence). This CDR3 has 16 amino acids. CDR3 loop: CASSPRLAGNPGTQYF. Full variable domain (outside the CDR3, taken from reference TRBV7-9 and TRBJ2-5): DTGVSQNPRHKITKRGQNVTFRCDPISEHNRLYWYRQTLGQGPEFLTYFQNEAQLEKSRLLSDRFSAERPKGSFSTLEIQRTEQGDSAMYLCASSPRLAGNPGTQYFGPGTRLLVL.

This chain uses TRBV5-1 with TRBJ1-5. The germline V gene has CDR1 SGHRS and CDR2 YFSETQ. This CDR3 contains 13 residues. This chain's CDR3 is CASSSGPNQPQHF. Looking up the rest from reference TRBV5-1 and TRBJ1-5 gives the full variable domain: KAGVTQTPRYLIKTRGQQVTLSCSPISGHRSVSWYQQTPGQGLQFLFEYFSETQRNKGNFPGRFSGRQFSNSRSEMNVSTLELGDSALYLCASSSGPNQPQHFGDGTRLSIL.

The chain links TRBV5-4 to TRBJ2-4; the D gene TCRdb calls, TRBD1, cannot be checked with no DNA. This CDR3 comprises 18 residues. Germline assignment: CDR1 SGHNT and CDR2 YYREEE (reference sequence). Here the CDR3 reads CASSPGQGLGIAKNIQYF.

The chain recombines TRBV7-2 with TRBJ2-5; absent DNA, TCRdb's TRBD2 call cannot be checked. The CDR3 has 15 residues. Germline lookup yields CDR1 SGHTA and CDR2 FQGNSA. CDR3 amino acids: CASSFSSGRVETQYF. The whole variable domain, filled in from reference TRBV7-2 and TRBJ2-5, reads GAGVSQSPSNKVTEKGKDVELRCDPISGHTALYWYRQSLGQGLEFLIYFQGNSAPDKSGLPSDRFSAERTGGSVSTLTIQRTQQEDSAVYLCASSFSSGRVETQYFGPGTRLLVL.

The chain has TRBV30 and TRBJ2-1; TCRdb proposes TRBD1, but this gene call is untestable without DNA. The CDR3 has 14 residues. CDR1 GTSNPN and CDR2 SVGIG come from the germline V gene (reference sequence). The chain's CDR3 is CAWTFGQGADEQFF.

V gene TRBV5-1 combines with J gene TRBJ2-7; the D call from TCRdb, TRBD1, cannot be confirmed without DNA. Germline values: CDR1 SGHRS, CDR2 YFSETQ. The CDR3 sequence is 15 residues long. The chain's CDR3 is CASSFSGTGSHEQYF.

V is TRBV12-3 or TRBV12-4 and J is TRBJ1-5. The CDR3 contains 14 residues. This chain's CDR3 is CASSFTASAQPQHF.

The CDR3 sequence: CASSSALAGTDTQYF. The chain carries TRBV5-4 and TRBJ2-3; TCRdb's D gene call, TRBD2, goes unchecked for lack of DNA. The germline gives CDR1 SGHNT, CDR2 YYREEE (reference sequence). The CDR3 totals 15 residues.